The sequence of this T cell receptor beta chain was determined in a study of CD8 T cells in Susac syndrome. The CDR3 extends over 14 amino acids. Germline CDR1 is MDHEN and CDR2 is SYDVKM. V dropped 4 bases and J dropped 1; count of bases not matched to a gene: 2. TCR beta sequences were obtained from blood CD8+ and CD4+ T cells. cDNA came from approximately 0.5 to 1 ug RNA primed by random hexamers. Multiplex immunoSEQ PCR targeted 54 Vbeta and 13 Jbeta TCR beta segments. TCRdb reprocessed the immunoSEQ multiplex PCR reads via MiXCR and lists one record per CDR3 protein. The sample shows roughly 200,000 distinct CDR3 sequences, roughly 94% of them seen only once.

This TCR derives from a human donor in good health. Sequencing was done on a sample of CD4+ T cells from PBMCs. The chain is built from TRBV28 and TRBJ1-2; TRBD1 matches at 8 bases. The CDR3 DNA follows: TGTGCCAGCAGTTGGACAGGGTTTAACTATGGCTACACCTTC. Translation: CASSWTGFNYGYTF.